This T cell receptor (beta chain) appears in the sequencing data of a study of identical twins. This CDR3 has 17 residues. Germline values: CDR1 SGHRS, CDR2 YFSETQ. With 2 bases clipped from V and 4 bases from J, the junction kept 14 bases outside the gene matches. Study-wide findings and caveats: Interpretation of the results relied on cross-sectional statistical analysis and not on following the same donors. Fewer insertions marked abundant cord blood beta clonotypes; young adult naive trended weakly, memory not at all. Compared with unrelated sharing, twin-shared out-of-frame alpha sequences had more low-probability sequences.

MiXCR, applied by TCRdb to the 5' RACE reads, yields one record per CDR3 protein. The data contain some 190,000 distinct CDR3 sequences, more than 15% of them singletons. For this clonotype: What it binds is not known.

The same data also went into a second study, on T cells expressing NK-cell markers.

Material for sequencing was CD8+ T cells sorted from blood. The chain carries TRBV5-1 and TRBJ1-2, with TRBD1 matching 7 bases. This TCR was sampled from a woman between 18 and 29 years old in good health. The CDR3 region is CASSFAPLDRVGYGYTF. DNA of the CDR3: TGCGCCAGCAGCTTCGCGCCCCTCGACAGGGTTGGCTATGGCTACACCTTC.